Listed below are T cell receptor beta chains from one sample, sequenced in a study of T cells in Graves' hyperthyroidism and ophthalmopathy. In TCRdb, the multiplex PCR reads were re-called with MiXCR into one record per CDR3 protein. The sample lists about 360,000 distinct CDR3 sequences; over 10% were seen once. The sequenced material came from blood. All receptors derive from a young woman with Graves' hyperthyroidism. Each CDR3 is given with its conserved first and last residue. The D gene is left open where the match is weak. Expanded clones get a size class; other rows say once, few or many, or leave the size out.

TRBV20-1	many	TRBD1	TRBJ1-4	CSARDHRQGTTNEKLFF	TGCAGTGCTAGAGATCATAGACAGGGGACAACTAATGAAAAACTGTTTTTT
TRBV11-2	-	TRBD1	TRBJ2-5	CASSSDEAGGLLETQYF	TGTGCCAGCAGCTCCGACGAGGCAGGGGGCCTCTTAGAGACCCAGTACTTC
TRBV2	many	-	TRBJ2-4	CASDTGDPFPKNIQYF	TGTGCCAGTGATACCGGGGACCCTTTTCCCAAAAACATTCAGTACTTC
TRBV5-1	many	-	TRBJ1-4	CASSYRGLANEKLFF	TGCGCCAGCAGCTACCGTGGCTTGGCTAATGAAAAACTGTTTTTT
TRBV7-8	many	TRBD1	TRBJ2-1	CASSLGTGTGAYNEQFF	TGTGCCAGCAGCTTGGGAACCGGGACAGGGGCCTACAATGAGCAGTTCTTC
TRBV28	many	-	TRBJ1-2	CASNADFPHYGYTF	TGTGCCAGCAACGCGGATTTTCCTCACTATGGCTACACCTTC
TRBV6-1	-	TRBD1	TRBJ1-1	CASSPTGGSTEAFF	TGTGCCAGCAGCCCGACAGGGGGGAGCACTGAAGCTTTCTTT
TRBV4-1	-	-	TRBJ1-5	CASSQVKGMQPQHF	TGCGCCAGCAGCCAAGTGAAGGGAATGCAGCCCCAGCATTTT
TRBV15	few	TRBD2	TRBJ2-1	CATSRDRLGLAGDNEQFF	TGTGCCACCAGCAGAGACCGGCTGGGACTAGCGGGAGACAATGAGCAGTTCTTC
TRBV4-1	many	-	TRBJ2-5	CAAGGRAQETQYF	TGCGCCGCTGGCGGCAGAGCTCAAGAGACCCAGTACTTC
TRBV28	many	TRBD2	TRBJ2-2	CASSSLGRTSGTVGELFF	TGTGCCAGCAGTTCTCTGGGAAGGACTAGCGGGACGGTCGGGGAGCTGTTTTTT
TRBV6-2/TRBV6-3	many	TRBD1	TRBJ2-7	CASSYAYRGLVDEQYF	TGTGCCAGCAGTTACGCCTACAGGGGATTGGTGGACGAGCAGTACTTC
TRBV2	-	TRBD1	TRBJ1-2	CATPFTGDGGYTF	TGTGCCACCCCTTTTACAGGGGACGGGGGCTACACCTTC
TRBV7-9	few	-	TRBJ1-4	CASSRGETTNEKLFF	TGTGCCAGCAGCCGAGGGGAGACAACTAATGAAAAACTGTTTTTT
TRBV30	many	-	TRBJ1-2	CAWSNTLGYTF	TGTGCCTGGAGTAACACCCTGGGATACACCTTC
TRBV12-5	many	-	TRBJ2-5	CASALTEETQYF	TGTGCTAGTGCCTTGACAGAAGAGACCCAGTACTTC
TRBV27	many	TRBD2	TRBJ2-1	CASSLGTSGDNEQFF	TGTGCCAGCAGTTTAGGGACTAGCGGGGACAATGAGCAGTTCTTC
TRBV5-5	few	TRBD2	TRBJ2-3	CASSEQTSGGDTQYF	TGTGCCAGCAGCGAACAGACTAGCGGGGGAGATACGCAGTATTTT
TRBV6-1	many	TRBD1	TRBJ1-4	CASSENARGLEKLFF	TGTGCCAGCAGTGAAAACGCCAGGGGGCTTGAAAAACTGTTTTTT
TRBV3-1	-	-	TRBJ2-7	CASSQDRSEQYF	TGTGCCAGCAGCCAAGACAGATCCGAGCAGTACTTC
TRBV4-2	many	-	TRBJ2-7	CASSLSQGTNEQYF	TGTGCCAGCAGCCTGTCGCAGGGGACTAACGAGCAGTACTTC
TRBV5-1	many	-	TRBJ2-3	CASSLDDLTDTQYF	TGCGCCAGCAGCTTGGACGACCTCACAGATACGCAGTATTTT
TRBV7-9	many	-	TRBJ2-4	CASSTGTASNIQYF	TGTGCCAGCAGCACAGGGACGGCATCCAACATTCAGTACTTC
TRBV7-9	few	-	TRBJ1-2	CASSLAPREDGYTF	TGTGCCAGCAGCTTAGCCCCCAGGGAGGATGGCTACACCTTC
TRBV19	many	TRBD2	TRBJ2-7	CASSIAGTSYHEQYF	TGTGCCAGTAGTATCGCCGGGACTAGCTACCACGAGCAGTACTTC
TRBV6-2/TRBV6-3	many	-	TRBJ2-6	CASASDRILSGANVLTF	TGTGCCAGCGCAAGTGACAGGATCCTCTCTGGGGCCAACGTCCTGACTTTC
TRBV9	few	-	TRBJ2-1	CAPPLRGSRYNEQFF	TGTGCCCCGCCCCTCCGGGGTAGCCGCTACAATGAGCAGTTCTTC
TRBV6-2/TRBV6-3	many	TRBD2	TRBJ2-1	CASTSGTSGYEQFF	TGTGCCAGCACCTCCGGGACTAGCGGGTATGAGCAGTTCTTC
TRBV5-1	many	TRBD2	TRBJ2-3	CASSARLAGGGGTDTQYF	TGCGCCAGCAGCGCCCGACTAGCGGGAGGTGGTGGTACAGATACGCAGTATTTT